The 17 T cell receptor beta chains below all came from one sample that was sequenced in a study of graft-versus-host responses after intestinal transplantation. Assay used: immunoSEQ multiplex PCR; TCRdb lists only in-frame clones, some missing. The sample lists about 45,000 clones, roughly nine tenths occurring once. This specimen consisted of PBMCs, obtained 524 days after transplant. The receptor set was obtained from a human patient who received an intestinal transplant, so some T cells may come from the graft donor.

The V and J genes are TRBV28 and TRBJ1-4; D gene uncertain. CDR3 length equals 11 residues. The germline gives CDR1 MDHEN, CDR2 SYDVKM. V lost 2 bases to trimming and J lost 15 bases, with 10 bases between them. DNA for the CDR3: TGTGCCAGCAGTTTAAGTGGTGCTATGTTTTTT. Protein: CASSLSGAMFF.

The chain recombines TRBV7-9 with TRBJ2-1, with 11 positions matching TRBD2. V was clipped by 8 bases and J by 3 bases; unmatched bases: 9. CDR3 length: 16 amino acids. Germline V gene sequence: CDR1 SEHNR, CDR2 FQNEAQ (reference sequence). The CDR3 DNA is TGTGCCAGCCTCTCTGAGGGGACTAGCGGCTACAATGAGCAGTTCTTC. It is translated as CASLSEGTSGYNEQFF.

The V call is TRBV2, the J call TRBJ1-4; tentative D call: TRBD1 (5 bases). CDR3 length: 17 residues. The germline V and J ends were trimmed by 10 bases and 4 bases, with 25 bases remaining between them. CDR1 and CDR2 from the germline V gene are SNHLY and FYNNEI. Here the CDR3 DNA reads TGTGCCACCGAAGGTAGTGGCGGTGAAGGGGTTAATGAAAAACTGTTTTTT. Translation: CATEGSGGEGVNEKLFF.

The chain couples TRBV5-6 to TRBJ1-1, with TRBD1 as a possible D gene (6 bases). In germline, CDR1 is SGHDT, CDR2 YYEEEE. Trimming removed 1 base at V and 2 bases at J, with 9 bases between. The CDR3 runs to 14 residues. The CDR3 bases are TGTGCCAGCAGCTTGTACAGGGTAAACACTGAAGCTTTCTTT. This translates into CASSLYRVNTEAFF.

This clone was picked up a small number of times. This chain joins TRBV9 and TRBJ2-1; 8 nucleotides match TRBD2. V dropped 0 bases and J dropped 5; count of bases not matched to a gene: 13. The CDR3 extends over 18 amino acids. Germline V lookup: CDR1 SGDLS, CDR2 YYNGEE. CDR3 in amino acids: CASSVVPVGREVHNEQFF. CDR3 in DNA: TGTGCCAGCAGCGTAGTTCCCGTGGGGCGGGAGGTACACAATGAGCAGTTCTTC.

The DNA of the CDR3 is TGTGCCAGCTCACCACAGGGGGCGGCGAACACTGAAGCTTTCTTT. Its translation: CASSPQGAANTEAFF. This sequence joins TRBV18 and TRBJ1-1; 7 bases align to TRBD1. V trimming: 1 base; J trimming: 1 base; junction bases outside the gene matches: 3. Germline V gives CDR1 KGHSH, CDR2 LQKENI. The CDR3 has 15 amino acids.

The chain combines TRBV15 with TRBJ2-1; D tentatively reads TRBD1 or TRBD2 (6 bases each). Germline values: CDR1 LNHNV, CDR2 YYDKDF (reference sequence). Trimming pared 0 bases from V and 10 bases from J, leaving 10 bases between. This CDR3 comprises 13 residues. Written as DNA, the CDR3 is TGTGCCACCAGCAGAGATCTCGGGGGCGAGCAGTTCTTC. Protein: CATSRDLGGEQFF.

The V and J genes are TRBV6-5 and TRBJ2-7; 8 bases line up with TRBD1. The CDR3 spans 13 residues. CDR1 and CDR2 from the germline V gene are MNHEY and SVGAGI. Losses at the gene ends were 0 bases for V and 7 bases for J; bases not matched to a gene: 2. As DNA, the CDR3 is TGTGCCAGCAGTTACTCGACAGGGGTTGAGCAGTACTTC. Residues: CASSYSTGVEQYF.

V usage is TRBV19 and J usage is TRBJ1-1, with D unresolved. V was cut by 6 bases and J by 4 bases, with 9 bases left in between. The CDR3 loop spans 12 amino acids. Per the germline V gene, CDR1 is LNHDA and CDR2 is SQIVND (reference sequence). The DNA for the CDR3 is TGTGCCAGTAGCCAGTCACTCACTGAAGCTTTCTTT. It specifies CASSQSLTEAFF.

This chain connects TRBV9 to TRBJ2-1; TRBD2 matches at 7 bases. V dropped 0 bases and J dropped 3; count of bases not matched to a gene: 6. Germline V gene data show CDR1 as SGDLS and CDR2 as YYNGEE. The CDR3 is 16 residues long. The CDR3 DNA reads TGTGCCAGCAGCGTAGGCGGGAGAGTGGGCTACAATGAGCAGTTCTTC. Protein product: CASSVGGRVGYNEQFF.

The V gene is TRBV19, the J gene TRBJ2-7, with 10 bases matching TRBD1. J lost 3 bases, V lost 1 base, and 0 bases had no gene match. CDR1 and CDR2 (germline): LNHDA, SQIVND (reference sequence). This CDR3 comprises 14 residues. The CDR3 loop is CASSIGDRGYEQYF. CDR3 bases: TGTGCCAGTAGTATAGGGGACAGGGGCTACGAGCAGTACTTC.

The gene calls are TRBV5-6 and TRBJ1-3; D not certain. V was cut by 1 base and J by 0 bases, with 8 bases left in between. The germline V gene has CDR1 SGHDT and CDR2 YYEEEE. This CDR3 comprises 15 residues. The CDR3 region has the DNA TGTGCCAGCAGCTTGAGGAGGATCTCTGGAAACACCATATATTTT. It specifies CASSLRRISGNTIYF.

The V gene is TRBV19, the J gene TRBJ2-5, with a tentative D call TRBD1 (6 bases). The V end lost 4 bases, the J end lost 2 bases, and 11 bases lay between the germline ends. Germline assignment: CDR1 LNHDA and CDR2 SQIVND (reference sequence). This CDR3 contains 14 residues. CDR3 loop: CASSTRTDQETQYF. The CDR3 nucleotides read TGTGCCAGTAGTACCCGGACAGATCAAGAGACCCAGTACTTC.

This CDR3 is CASSLSGLDGELFF. DNA for the CDR3: TGTGCCAGCAGTTTAAGCGGGCTGGACGGGGAGCTGTTTTTT. V and J are TRBV28 and TRBJ2-2, with D possibly matching TRBD2 (6 bases). The CDR3 loop spans 14 amino acids. Trimming stripped 2 bases from V and 7 bases from J, with 11 bases between. CDR1 is MDHEN and CDR2 is SYDVKM in the germline V gene.

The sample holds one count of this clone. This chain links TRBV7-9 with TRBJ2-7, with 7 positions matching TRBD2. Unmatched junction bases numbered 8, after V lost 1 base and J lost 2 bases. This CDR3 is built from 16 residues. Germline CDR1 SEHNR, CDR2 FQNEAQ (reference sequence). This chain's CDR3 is CASSLVLASGTYEQYF. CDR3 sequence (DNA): TGTGCCAGCAGCTTAGTATTGGCTAGCGGCACCTACGAGCAGTACTTC.

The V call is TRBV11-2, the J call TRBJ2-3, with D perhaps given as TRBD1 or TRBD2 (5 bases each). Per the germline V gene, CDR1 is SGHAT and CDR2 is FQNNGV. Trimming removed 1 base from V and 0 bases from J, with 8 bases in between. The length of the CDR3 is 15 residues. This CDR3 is CASSLGGSSTDTQYF. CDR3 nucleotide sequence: TGTGCCAGCAGCTTAGGGGGGAGCAGCACAGATACGCAGTATTTT.

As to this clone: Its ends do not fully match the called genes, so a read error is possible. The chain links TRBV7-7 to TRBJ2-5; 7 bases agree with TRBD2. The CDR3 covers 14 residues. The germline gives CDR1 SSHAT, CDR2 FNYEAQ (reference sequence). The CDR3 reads CASSLAGLRETQYF. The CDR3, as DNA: TGTGCTAGCAGCTTAGCGGGCTTGAGAGAGACCCAGTACTTC.